This entry lists 11 T cell receptor beta chains sequenced from one sample in a study of T cell repertoires in cytomegalovirus infection. TCRdb independently ran MiXCR on the reads; one entry per CDR3 protein. Of about 400,000 distinct CDR3 sequences in the sample, roughly 18% were seen once. Material for sequencing was PBMCs. The receptor set was obtained from a human donor in good health (CMV status not recorded). Some clones in this sample may be carry-over from other donors' samples.

There are many counts of this clonotype. The chain is built from TRBV5-5 and TRBJ2-3; 11 positions match TRBD2. V gave up 3 bases and J gave up 2 bases; unmatched junction bases: 5. Per the germline V gene, CDR1 is SGHKS and CDR2 is YYEKEE (reference sequence). The CDR3 loop spans 16 amino acids. DNA of the CDR3: TGTGCCAGCAGCTCACTAGCGGGAGCTCCCACAGATACGCAGTATTTT. Amino acids: CASSSLAGAPTDTQYF.

The V and J genes are TRBV6-6 and TRBJ1-5, with D uncertain. The CDR3 contains 15 residues. V was cut by 0 bases and J by 5 bases, with 11 bases left in between. Germline-derived CDR1 and CDR2 are MNHNY and SVGAGI (reference sequence). CDR3 coding DNA: TGTGCCAGCAGTTACTCTCGACACCTAGATCAGCCCCAGCATTTT. It translates to CASSYSRHLDQPQHF.

The chain joins TRBV27 to TRBJ1-1, with D possibly TRBD1 on 5 matching bases. The V gene's germline CDR1 is MNHEY and CDR2 SMNVEV (reference sequence). V was clipped by 10 bases and J by 0 bases, with 15 bases between them. The CDR3 has 14 residues. The CDR3 protein is CAILDTAMNTEAFF. CDR3 DNA sequence: TGTGCCATCCTGGACACTGCAATGAACACTGAAGCTTTCTTT.

In its sample, this clonotype was seen many times. This chain connects TRBV7-6 to TRBJ2-1, with 16 bases lining up with TRBD2. V was clipped by 3 bases and J by 6 bases; unmatched bases: 8. Per the germline V gene, CDR1 is SGHVS and CDR2 is FNYEAQ. This CDR3 has 18 amino acids. CDR3 DNA sequence: TGTGCCAGCAGCTTCTCCCCGGGACTAGCGGGAGGGCGCAATGAGCAGTTCTTC. It specifies CASSFSPGLAGGRNEQFF.

The chain links TRBV20-1 to TRBJ2-3; D is perhaps TRBD1 (5 bases). The germline V gene has CDR1 DFQATT and CDR2 SNEGSKA (reference sequence). V lost 7 bases, J lost 4 bases, and 9 bases lay in between. This CDR3 has 11 amino acids. This CDR3 reads CSGSRADTQYF. CDR3 sequence (DNA): TGCAGTGGCAGCAGGGCAGATACGCAGTATTTT.

This clonotype was counted many times. The rearrangement joins TRBV7-2 to TRBJ2-1; D unclear. Between the trimmed V and J ends, which lost 3 bases and 2 bases, there was a span of 11 bases. The V gene's germline CDR1 is SGHTA and CDR2 FQGNSA. This CDR3 is 15 amino acids long. CDR3 bases: TGTGCCAGCAGCTTCCGTGGTAGTCCCTACAATGAGCAGTTCTTC. Protein sequence: CASSFRGSPYNEQFF.

This clonotype came up many times. The V and J genes are TRBV19 and TRBJ2-7; TRBD2 aligns across 9 bases. Germline V gives CDR1 LNHDA, CDR2 SQIVND (reference sequence). This CDR3 has 15 residues. The trim removed 5 bases at V and 3 bases at J, leaving 8 bases unmatched. As DNA, the CDR3 is TGTGCCAGTAGTGCCGCGACTAGCGGCTACTACGAGCAGTACTTC. Protein product: CASSAATSGYYEQYF.

V usage is TRBV7-9 and J usage is TRBJ1-2; D not certain. Per the germline V gene, CDR1 is SEHNR and CDR2 is FQNEAQ (reference sequence). CDR3 length: 16 residues. V lost 2 bases, J lost 0 bases, and 13 bases lay in between. CDR3 loop: CASSLSAGLANYGYTF. The CDR3 region has the DNA TGTGCCAGCAGCTTATCAGCAGGCTTAGCTAACTATGGCTACACCTTC.

This clonotype was seen ten or more times. The chain is built from TRBV28 and TRBJ1-1; D remains ambiguous. The germline V gene has CDR1 MDHEN and CDR2 SYDVKM. The CDR3 length is 16 residues. V was shortened by 4 bases and J by 0 bases, with 15 bases between the two germline ends. The CDR3 loop is CASSSPRGRMNTEAFF. CDR3 nucleotide sequence: TGTGCCAGCAGTTCCCCCCGTGGCCGAATGAACACTGAAGCTTTCTTT.

This clonotype was observed at least ten times. The chain employs TRBV7-2 and TRBJ1-5; D is ambiguous. The CDR3 length is 13 residues. The V gene lost 3 bases and the J gene lost 5 bases, with 8 bases spanning the gap. CDR1 and CDR2 from the germline V gene are SGHTA and FQGNSA. In nucleotides, the CDR3 is TGTGCCAGCAGCTTCCGAAGTGATCAGCCCCAGCATTTT. Translation gives CASSFRSDQPQHF.

This clonotype was recorded at least ten times. The genes are TRBV7-9 and TRBJ2-1; TRBD1 aligns across 9 bases. The CDR3 extends over 16 amino acids. V trimming: 1 base; J trimming: 2 bases; junction bases outside the gene matches: 3. Per germline, CDR1 SEHNR and CDR2 FQNEAQ (reference sequence). The CDR3 protein is CASSLVGTGTYNEQFF. The DNA of the CDR3 is TGTGCCAGCAGCTTAGTTGGGACAGGGACCTACAATGAGCAGTTCTTC.